The 25 T cell receptor beta chains reported below all come from one sample, sequenced in a study of control samples from healthy donors and cancer patients. Sequencing used immunoSEQ multiplex PCR; TCRdb keeps in-frame clones, though not all of them. The sample yields roughly 200,000 clones, of which the top ten take up less than 2.5%. The specimen was blood. These receptors were collected from a woman aged 30 to 39 in good health.

The DNA of the CDR3 is TGCAGCGGGGGGACTAGCGGGTACGAGCAGTACTTC. This encodes CSGGTSGYEQYF. V usage is TRBV29-1 and J usage is TRBJ2-7, with TRBD2 identical over 12 bases. CDR3 length: 12 amino acids. Trimming took 7 bases from V and 4 from J; bases not matched to a gene: 2. CDR1 is SQVTM and CDR2 is ANQGSEA in the germline V gene.

V usage is TRBV5-1 and J usage is TRBJ1-2; TRBD1 aligns across 11 bases. CDR1 is SGHRS and CDR2 is YFSETQ in the germline V gene. There are 14 residues in the CDR3. J lost 4 bases, V lost 3 bases, and 2 bases had no gene match. This chain's CDR3 is CASSSGQGAYGYTF. In DNA, the CDR3 is TGCGCCAGCAGCTCCGGACAGGGGGCCTATGGCTACACCTTC.

V and J are TRBV18 and TRBJ1-2, with D maybe TRBD1 (5 bases). Germline lookup yields CDR1 KGHSH and CDR2 LQKENI. Trimming cost V 3 bases and J 1 base, with 18 bases left between them. This CDR3 region has 17 residues. CDR3 nucleotides: TGTGCCAGCTCACCGCCGCTTCGGGGGTCTTTTAACTATGGCTACACCTTC. Protein: CASSPPLRGSFNYGYTF.

As DNA, the CDR3 is TGCGCCAGCAGCTTGGGGACTAGCGGGGGGGCCTTGCGGTACGAGCAGTACTTC. Its translation is CASSLGTSGGALRYEQYF. The rearrangement uses TRBV5-1 and TRBJ2-7; 15 bases align to TRBD2. Germline V CDR1 and CDR2: SGHRS, YFSETQ. The CDR3 totals 18 residues. V dropped 0 bases and J dropped 4; count of bases not matched to a gene: 8. Filled out from reference TRBV5-1 and TRBJ2-7, the complete variable domain reads KAGVTQTPRYLIKTRGQQVTLSCSPISGHRSVSWYQQTPGQGLQFLFEYFSETQRNKGNFPGRFSGRQFSNSRSEMNVSTLELGDSALYLCASSLGTSGGALRYEQYFGPGTRLTVT.

The rearrangement uses TRBV7-9 and TRBJ2-3, with 7 nucleotides matching TRBD2. Trimming took 1 base from V and 4 from J; bases not matched to a gene: 2. CDR3 length: 14 residues. Germline V gives CDR1 SEHNR, CDR2 FQNEAQ (reference sequence). CDR3 DNA sequence: TGTGCCAGCAGCTTAGACGGGAGGTCAGATACGCAGTATTTT. Its protein is CASSLDGRSDTQYF.

This chain uses TRBV19 with TRBJ1-5; weak D call: TRBD1 (5 bases). There are 16 residues in the CDR3. Trimming cost V 6 bases and J 5 bases, with 20 bases left between them. Germline V lookup: CDR1 LNHDA, CDR2 SQIVND (reference sequence). CDR3 loop: CASRSGATGYHQPQHF. CDR3 bases: TGTGCCAGTAGGTCGGGCGCAACAGGATACCATCAGCCCCAGCATTTT.

V gene TRBV4-1 combines with J gene TRBJ2-7; 9 positions agree with TRBD2. CDR3 length equals 15 residues. Germline V gives CDR1 MGHRA, CDR2 YSYEKL. V shed 1 base and J 2 bases; nucleotides not matched to a gene: 3. The CDR3 loop is CASSQGTSVTYEQYF. For the CDR3, the DNA is TGCGCCAGCAGCCAAGGGACTAGCGTTACCTACGAGCAGTACTTC.

V usage is TRBV4-1 and J usage is TRBJ1-3, with D tentatively TRBD1 (5 bases). CDR1 and CDR2 from the germline V gene are MGHRA and YSYEKL. CDR3 length: 16 amino acids. V gave up 3 bases and J gave up 0 bases, with 12 bases separating them. DNA for the CDR3: TGCGCCAGCAGCCATAGTAACAGGCTCTCTGGAAACACCATATATTTT. It is translated as CASSHSNRLSGNTIYF.

This chain joins TRBV4-2 and TRBJ2-6, with D perhaps being TRBD1 or TRBD2 (6 bases each). Germline V gene sequence: CDR1 LGHNA, CDR2 YNFKEQ. The CDR3 loop spans 16 amino acids. Trimming left V 0 bases short and J 4 bases short, with 10 bases between. For the CDR3, the DNA is TGTGCCAGCAGCCAAGAAGGGGGGAGAGGGGCCAACGTCCTGACTTTC. The encoded protein is CASSQEGGRGANVLTF.

The chain couples TRBV11-2 to TRBJ1-4, with TRBD1 matching 7 bases. This CDR3 contains 15 residues. CDR1 SGHAT and CDR2 FQNNGV come from the germline V gene. The J segment lost 8 bases and the V segment lost 1 base, leaving 7 bases of the junction unmatched. CDR3 region: CASSLGRQGYEKLFF. The CDR3 coding sequence is TGTGCCAGCAGCTTAGGAAGACAGGGATACGAAAAACTGTTTTTT.

The V gene is TRBV19, the J gene TRBJ1-1; no definite D call. The germline gives CDR1 LNHDA, CDR2 SQIVND (reference sequence). The CDR3 is 15 amino acids. Trimming left V 7 bases short and J 0 bases short, with 15 bases between. CDR3 in amino acids: CASIKGNSLNTEAFF. DNA for the CDR3: TGTGCCAGTATCAAGGGAAACAGCCTGAACACTGAAGCTTTCTTT. Supplemented by reference TRBV19 and TRBJ1-1, the full variable domain reads DGGITQSPKYLFRKEGQNVTLSCEQNLNHDAMYWYRQDPGQGLRLIYYSQIVNDFQKGDIAEGYSVSREKKESFPLTVTSAQKNPTAFYLCASIKGNSLNTEAFFGQGTRLTVV.

The chain is built from TRBV28 and TRBJ1-2, with a weak D call TRBD1 (5 bases). Germline loops: CDR1 MDHEN, CDR2 SYDVKM. The CDR3 has 12 residues. Trimming pared 5 bases from V and 5 bases from J, leaving 9 bases between. The CDR3 here is CASSPSGYGYTF. CDR3 nucleotide sequence: TGTGCCAGCAGTCCGTCAGGGTATGGCTACACCTTC.

J is TRBJ2-7 and V is TRBV21-1; TRBD1 is the table's D call and was not checked against the DNA. TRBV21-1 is noted as a pseudogene. The CDR3 is made up of 17 amino acids. CDR3 region: CASSKYPTGTRNYEQYF. In DNA form, the CDR3 reads TGTGCCAGCAGCAAGTACCCCACAGGGACCAGGAACTACGAGCAGTACTTC.

The J gene is TRBJ2-2, the V gene TRBV2; D perhaps matches TRBD1 (5 bases). The ends were cut back, 3 bases at V and 4 bases at J, with 6 bases in the middle. The CDR3 runs to 13 residues. Per the germline V gene, CDR1 is SNHLY and CDR2 is FYNNEI. In DNA form, the CDR3 reads TGTGCCAGCAGTGACCAGGGCACCGGGGAGCTGTTTTTT. Encoded protein: CASSDQGTGELFF.

The rearrangement links TRBV5-1 to TRBJ2-5, with 8 nucleotides matching TRBD2. This CDR3 has 15 amino acids. The germline gives CDR1 SGHRS, CDR2 YFSETQ. The J segment lost 4 bases and the V segment lost 3 bases, leaving 8 bases of the junction unmatched. The CDR3 here is CASSWGTAGGETQYF. The CDR3 nucleotides read TGCGCCAGCAGCTGGGGGACGGCGGGAGGAGAGACCCAGTACTTC.

The chain uses TRBV28 and TRBJ2-3; D is ambiguous. Germline V CDR1 and CDR2: MDHEN, SYDVKM. Trimming cost V 7 bases and J 5 bases, with 7 bases left between them. The CDR3 is made up of 11 amino acids. CDR3 region: CASTLLDTQYF. CDR3 nucleotide sequence: TGTGCCAGCACCCTTTTAGATACGCAGTATTTT. Full variable domain (rest looked up from reference TRBV28 and TRBJ2-3): DVKVTQSSRYLVKRTGEKVFLECVQDMDHENMFWYRQDPGLGLRLIYFSYDVKMKEKGDIPEGYSVSREKKERFSLILESASTNQTSMYLCASTLLDTQYFGPGTRLTVL.

V and J are TRBV19 and TRBJ1-1; 8 bases align to TRBD1. In germline, CDR1 is LNHDA, CDR2 SQIVND (reference sequence). Trimming removed 1 base from V and 3 bases from J; junction bases left unmatched: 1. This CDR3 region has 14 residues. The CDR3 loop is CASSIGQGYTEAFF. As DNA, the CDR3 is TGTGCCAGTAGTATAGGACAGGGGTACACTGAAGCTTTCTTT.

This chain links TRBV7-8 with TRBJ1-2; 8 bases fit TRBD1. There are 16 residues in the CDR3. Germline values: CDR1 SGHVS, CDR2 FQNEAQ. The V segment lost 5 bases and the J segment 3 bases; nucleotides outside the gene matches: 11. The CDR3 DNA reads TGTGCCAGCAGCGCTGACCCAACAGGGGGGGACTATGGCTACACCTTC. Encoded protein: CASSADPTGGDYGYTF.

The V gene is TRBV5-1, the J gene TRBJ2-7; a weak D match, TRBD1 (5 bases). Germline V lookup: CDR1 SGHRS, CDR2 YFSETQ. The V end lost 4 bases, the J end lost 5 bases, and 16 bases lay between the germline ends. The CDR3 extends over 14 amino acids. The DNA of the CDR3 is TGCGCCAGCAGCCGTCAGGGATTTTCCGACGAGCAGTACTTC. It translates to CASSRQGFSDEQYF.

The chain employs TRBV3-1 (or the pseudogene TRBV3-2) and TRBJ1-1, with a possible D match to TRBD1 (5 bases). Germline lookup yields CDR1 LGHDT and CDR2 YNNKEL (reference sequence). The CDR3 spans 15 residues. The V end was cut by 4 bases, the J end by 3 bases, with 15 bases between. The CDR3 coding sequence is TGTGCCAGCAGCCCAAGGGGAAATGGGGACACTGAAGCTTTCTTT. Amino acids: CASSPRGNGDTEAFF.

The J gene is TRBJ1-5, the V gene TRBV4-2; the match to TRBD1 covers 10 bases. The CDR3 covers 14 residues. Trimming cost V 3 bases and J 7 bases; bases outside gene matches: 3. Germline CDR1 LGHNA, CDR2 YNFKEQ. This CDR3 reads CASSQGQGNQPQHF. The CDR3 bases are TGTGCCAGCAGCCAGGGACAGGGGAACCAGCCCCAGCATTTT.

The CDR3 region is CASSRQVNTGELFF. The DNA for the CDR3 is TGCGCCAGCAGCCGACAAGTTAACACCGGGGAGCTGTTTTTT. This sequence joins TRBV4-3 and TRBJ2-2; D is unclear. This CDR3 has 14 residues. Trimming stripped 4 bases from V and 2 bases from J, with 8 bases between. Germline CDR1 and CDR2: LGHNA and YSLEER.

J is TRBJ2-7 and V is TRBV4-3, with 10 bases that match TRBD1. V shed 0 bases, J shed 4 bases, and the junction held 6 bases outside the gene matches. This CDR3 has 16 residues. The germline CDR1 and CDR2 sequences are LGHNA and YSLEER. The CDR3 region has the DNA TGCGCCAGCAGCCAAGATTTCAGGACAGGGGGGTACGAGCAGTACTTC. Amino acid sequence: CASSQDFRTGGYEQYF.

The V gene is TRBV30, the J gene TRBJ2-7, with D perhaps matching TRBD2 (6 bases). Germline loops: CDR1 GTSNPN, CDR2 SVGIG (reference sequence). The CDR3 totals 14 residues. V was pared by 3 bases and J by 3 bases, with 15 bases between. CDR3 amino acids: CAWSAGTFDYEQYF. CDR3 nucleotides: TGTGCCTGGAGCGCCGGGACTTTCGACTACGAGCAGTACTTC.

This sequence joins TRBV3-1 (or the pseudogene TRBV3-2) and TRBJ1-1, with no clear D. The V gene's germline CDR1 is LGHDT and CDR2 YNNKEL (reference sequence). Trimming shortened V by 7 bases and J by 1 base, and 28 bases separated the two germline ends. CDR3 length: 19 residues. CDR3 DNA: TGTGCCAGCAACCACAAGAGCCGGGTGTCCGGGAATCGGAACACTGAAGCTTTCTTT. Protein: CASNHKSRVSGNRNTEAFF.